Presented here are 27 T cell receptor beta chains from one specimen sequenced in a study of T-cell memory formation after mild COVID-19. TCRdb reanalysed the 5' RACE reads using MiXCR and keeps one entry per CDR3 protein. The sample has about 350,000 distinct CDR3 sequences; roughly an eighth are singletons. The sample taken for sequencing was PBMCs or a T cell subset sorted from them (not recorded which). The origin of the receptors is a man between 18 and 35 years old who had mild COVID-19 (a few samples of this study predate the infection). Cell type and time point are not known.

V is TRBV9 and J is TRBJ2-5, with 11 bases that match TRBD2. The ends lost 0 bases at V and 6 bases at J; junction bases unmatched: 7. The CDR3 is 16 amino acids. Germline CDR1 reads SGDLS; CDR2 reads YYNGEE. The CDR3 DNA reads TGTGCCAGCAGCGTAGCCCTGACTAGCGGGGAACAGACCCAGTACTTC. Translation gives CASSVALTSGEQTQYF.

This chain connects TRBV4-1 to TRBJ2-1; TRBD1 is a possible D gene (5 bases). The V end was cut by 3 bases, the J end by 2 bases, with 14 bases between. The CDR3 has 16 amino acids. Germline CDR1 and CDR2: MGHRA and YSYEKL. The CDR3, as DNA: TGCGCCAGCAGCCAGCCTCCAGGACAACCCTACAATGAGCAGTTCTTC. It translates to CASSQPPGQPYNEQFF.

The chain couples TRBV24-1 to TRBJ2-1; 7 bases map to TRBD1. Germline-derived CDR1 and CDR2 are KGHDR and SFDVKD. The V and J ends lost 1 base and 6 bases, in that order; junction bases with no gene match: 5. This CDR3 contains 15 residues. The CDR3 protein is CATSDFGRGSNEQFF. The DNA for the CDR3 is TGTGCCACCAGTGATTTTGGCAGGGGGAGCAATGAGCAGTTCTTC.

This clonotype has more than one count but fewer than ten. This sequence joins TRBV7-6 and TRBJ1-4, with D possibly TRBD1 on 5 matching bases. V was trimmed by 4 bases and J by 5 bases, leaving 11 bases between them. The V gene's germline CDR1 is SGHVS and CDR2 FNYEAQ. The CDR3 extends over 14 amino acids. CDR3 bases: TGTGCCAGCAGCTCGACAGCGTTCAATGAAAAACTGTTTTTT. Translated: CASSSTAFNEKLFF.

This clonotype was detected ten times or more. The chain joins TRBV5-5 to TRBJ2-7; TRBD1 matches at 8 bases. The trim removed 4 bases at V and 3 bases at J, leaving 9 bases unmatched. The CDR3 has 15 amino acids. Germline assignment: CDR1 SGHKS and CDR2 YYEKEE (reference sequence). The CDR3 sequence: CASSLQGAGIYEQYF. DNA for the CDR3: TGTGCCAGCAGCCTCCAGGGGGCTGGTATCTACGAGCAGTACTTC. Full variable domain (outside the CDR3, taken from reference TRBV5-5 and TRBJ2-7): DAGVTQSPTHLIKTRGQQVTLRCSPISGHKSVSWYQQVLGQGPQFIFQYYEKEERGRGNFPDRFSARQFPNYSSELNVNALLLGDSALYLCASSLQGAGIYEQYFGPGTRLTVT.

This chain links TRBV12-3 or TRBV12-4 with TRBJ2-2; 7 bases match TRBD1. CDR3 length: 14 amino acids. Unmatched junction bases numbered 3, after V lost 3 bases and J lost 5 bases. DNA for the CDR3: TGTGCCAGCAGTTTTGGCAGGGGGACCGGGGAGCTGTTTTTT. Translation: CASSFGRGTGELFF.

In this sample, this clonotype turned up a few times. The genes are TRBV30 and TRBJ2-3, with D perhaps TRBD2 (5 bases). Germline-derived CDR1 and CDR2 are GTSNPN and SVGIG (reference sequence). The CDR3 covers 15 residues. Trimming removed 0 bases from V and 4 bases from J, with 14 bases in between. CDR3 in amino acids: CAWSVSGNLADTQYF. The CDR3 nucleotides are TGTGCCTGGAGTGTATCCGGGAATCTCGCAGATACGCAGTATTTT.

Many counts were recorded for this clonotype. The gene calls are TRBV27 and TRBJ2-3, with TRBD2 as a possible D gene (7 bases). CDR3 size: 15 residues. V gave up 2 bases and J gave up 2 bases, with 11 bases separating them. Germline-derived CDR1 and CDR2 are MNHEY and SMNVEV (reference sequence). The CDR3 region is CASSLIGGPTDTQYF. The CDR3 DNA reads TGTGCCAGCAGTTTAATCGGGGGGCCCACAGATACGCAGTATTTT.

The rearrangement links TRBV7-2 to TRBJ2-1; TRBD1 aligns across 7 bases. The CDR3 consists of 14 residues. Germline CDR1 SGHTA, CDR2 FQGNSA. The V gene end was trimmed by 4 bases and the J gene end by 7 bases; junction bases not matched to a gene: 7. The chain's CDR3 is CASSSTGWSNEQFF. CDR3 bases: TGTGCCAGCAGCTCGACAGGGTGGTCGAATGAGCAGTTCTTC.

V usage is TRBV5-1 and J usage is TRBJ2-5, with unresolved D. Trimming pared 5 bases from V and 5 bases from J, leaving 13 bases between. The CDR3 extends over 13 amino acids. Germline CDR1 SGHRS, CDR2 YFSETQ. CDR3 residues: CASRFNSVETQYF. The CDR3 bases are TGCGCCAGCAGGTTCAACTCGGTGGAGACCCAGTACTTC.

This clonotype was seen repeatedly, ten times or more. The chain links TRBV5-1 to TRBJ2-5; D unresolved. Per the germline V gene, CDR1 is SGHRS and CDR2 is YFSETQ. V lost 1 base to trimming and J lost 0 bases, with 7 bases between them. The CDR3 consists of 14 residues. The DNA for the CDR3 is TGCGCCAGCAGCTTGTGGCAGTACCAAGAGACCCAGTACTTC. Translation: CASSLWQYQETQYF.

This clonotype was found a few times. The chain carries TRBV2 and TRBJ1-2; no reliable D call. The CDR3 contains 14 residues. Germline-derived CDR1 and CDR2 are SNHLY and FYNNEI. Trimming shortened V by 3 bases and J by 4 bases, and 12 bases separated the two germline ends. The CDR3 sequence: CASSDSAEVYGYTF. As DNA, the CDR3 is TGTGCCAGCAGTGATTCGGCCGAGGTCTATGGCTACACCTTC.

The chain joins TRBV4-2 to TRBJ2-3, with D unclear. Germline CDR1 LGHNA, CDR2 YNFKEQ. Between the trimmed V and J ends, which lost 0 bases and 0 bases, there was a span of 7 bases. CDR3 size: 15 residues. CDR3 bases: TGTGCCAGCAGCCAAGATTTGGGGAGCACAGATACGCAGTATTTT. Its translation is CASSQDLGSTDTQYF.

This clonotype was detected only a few times. The rearrangement links TRBV7-2 to TRBJ1-1; 8 bases line up with TRBD1. Germline lookup yields CDR1 SGHTA and CDR2 FQGNSA. The CDR3 is 15 amino acids. V shed 1 base and J 4 bases; nucleotides not matched to a gene: 5. CDR3 protein: CASSLVRGQGTEAFF. CDR3 in DNA: TGTGCCAGCAGCTTAGTAAGAGGACAGGGCACTGAAGCTTTCTTT.

This clonotype was detected many times. This chain connects TRBV7-9 to TRBJ2-5; D gene ambiguous. Per the germline V gene, CDR1 is SEHNR and CDR2 is FQNEAQ (reference sequence). Trimming removed 8 bases from V and 1 base from J, with 14 bases in between. This CDR3 spans 14 amino acids. DNA of the CDR3: TGTGCCAGCGGCGACACTTTAATCCAAGAGACCCAGTACTTC. This encodes CASGDTLIQETQYF.

This clonotype was observed many times. The chain employs TRBV10-1 and TRBJ2-1; TRBD2 agrees at 7 bases. Germline CDR1 is WNHNN and CDR2 is SYGVQD (reference sequence). CDR3 length equals 18 residues. Germline trimming cut 1 base from V and 3 bases from J; bases unmatched to any gene: 12. The CDR3 DNA reads TGCGCCAGCAGTGAGTTTCCCCCAAGGAGCGGGGACTACAATGAGCAGTTCTTC. The encoded protein is CASSEFPPRSGDYNEQFF.

This chain uses TRBV5-1 with TRBJ2-7; the match to TRBD1 covers 7 bases. The trim removed 0 bases at V and 1 base at J, leaving 7 bases unmatched. The V gene's germline CDR1 is SGHRS and CDR2 YFSETQ. This CDR3 has 16 residues. Written as DNA, the CDR3 is TGCGCCAGCAGCTTGGATGCAGGGGGATATTCCTACGAGCAGTACTTC. Amino acids: CASSLDAGGYSYEQYF.

Here the CDR3 DNA reads TGCGCCAGCAGCCAAGTGGGGGAAAGGACTAATGAAAAACTGTTTTTT. This encodes CASSQVGERTNEKLFF. The chain is built from TRBV4-1 and TRBJ1-4, with a tentative D call TRBD1 (5 bases). The length of the CDR3 is 16 residues. V dropped 1 base and J dropped 2 bases, with 11 bases sitting between them. Germline CDR1 MGHRA, CDR2 YSYEKL.

The J gene is TRBJ2-5, the V gene TRBV12-3 or TRBV12-4; tentative D call: TRBD2 (6 bases). The CDR3 is made up of 13 amino acids. With 7 bases removed from V and 4 bases from J, the gap between germline ends came to 13 bases. The CDR3 region has the DNA TGTGCCAGCACGAGGGGTAGCGGAGAGACCCAGTACTTC. Translation gives CASTRGSGETQYF.

This clonotype has only a few counts. This chain connects TRBV6-6 to TRBJ2-5, with D possibly being TRBD1 (7 bases). The CDR3 has 16 amino acids. Germline values: CDR1 MNHNY, CDR2 SVGAGI (reference sequence). Deletions cut 7 bases from V and 4 bases from J, with 22 bases between. This CDR3 reads CASTGRRQGLAETQYF. The CDR3 nucleotides are TGTGCCAGCACCGGGAGACGACAGGGTCTGGCAGAGACCCAGTACTTC.

This sequence joins TRBV9 and TRBJ1-5, with D unclear. V was pared by 3 bases and J by 3 bases, with 13 bases between. The CDR3 covers 15 residues. Germline CDR1 is SGDLS and CDR2 is YYNGEE. CDR3 nucleotides: TGTGCCAGCAGCGCGGACGGATTTGTCAATCAGCCCCAGCATTTT. Its translation is CASSADGFVNQPQHF.

This clonotype was counted only a few times. This rearrangement joins TRBV6-1 to TRBJ2-5; TRBD1 aligns across 7 bases. The CDR3 length is 13 residues. The germline V gene encodes CDR1 MNHNS and CDR2 SASEGT. V lost 6 bases, J lost 5 bases, and 6 bases stayed unmatched. The CDR3 DNA sequence: TGTGCCAGCAGGTCAGGGGGTGAGGAGACCCAGTACTTC. The encoded protein is CASRSGGEETQYF.

This sequence joins TRBV6-5 and TRBJ1-6; D gene ambiguous. Deletions cut 2 bases from V and 6 bases from J, with 11 bases between. This CDR3 has 15 amino acids. Germline lookup yields CDR1 MNHEY and CDR2 SVGAGI. CDR3 region: CASSYLGPVNSPLHF. CDR3 in DNA: TGTGCCAGCAGTTACCTCGGACCGGTTAATTCACCCCTCCACTTT.

CDR3: CASSLADGNYGYTF. The CDR3 DNA is TGTGCCAGCAGCTTAGCTGATGGGAACTATGGCTACACCTTC. V and J are TRBV7-2 and TRBJ1-2; unclear D gene. Trimming took off 0 bases at V and 2 bases at J, with 7 bases between the two ends. This CDR3 is 14 amino acids long. Germline V gene data show CDR1 as SGHTA and CDR2 as FQGNSA.

The rearrangement joins TRBV5-1 to TRBJ2-1, with 7 bases lining up with TRBD2. Germline V gene sequence: CDR1 SGHRS, CDR2 YFSETQ. This CDR3 contains 15 residues. Trimming at V came to 7 bases and at J to 7 bases, leaving 14 bases not matched to a gene. Written as DNA, the CDR3 is TGCGCCAGCTCGCTAGTTCTGGGGGGGGGAAATGAGCAGTTCTTC. Its protein is CASSLVLGGGNEQFF. Full variable domain (missing parts from reference TRBV5-1 and TRBJ2-1): KAGVTQTPRYLIKTRGQQVTLSCSPISGHRSVSWYQQTPGQGLQFLFEYFSETQRNKGNFPGRFSGRQFSNSRSEMNVSTLELGDSALYLCASSLVLGGGNEQFFGPGTRLTVL.

This clonotype was recorded many times. The chain uses TRBV5-1 and TRBJ2-1, with 9 bases that match TRBD2. CDR3 size: 17 residues. V was pared by 4 bases and J by 4 bases, with 12 bases of the junction left unmatched. The germline CDR1 and CDR2 sequences are SGHRS and YFSETQ. The CDR3 DNA is TGCGCCAGCAGCCCTACAAAGACTAGCGGAAGTTACAATGAGCAGTTCTTC. Translation: CASSPTKTSGSYNEQFF.

This clonotype has just a few counts. The chain has TRBV18 and TRBJ1-3, with a weak D call TRBD1 (6 bases). V dropped 3 bases and J dropped 4 bases, with 16 bases sitting between them. CDR1 KGHSH and CDR2 LQKENI come from the germline V gene. The CDR3 covers 16 residues. CDR3 nucleotide sequence: TGTGCCAGCTCACCTCGGAACAGGGTAGACGGAAACACCATATATTTT. It specifies CASSPRNRVDGNTIYF.